One sample yielded the 18 T cell receptor beta chains listed below, sequenced in a study of shared T cell receptors in the human thymus. Clones were sequenced by immunoSEQ multiplex PCR, and TCRdb holds only the in-frame ones, with some missing. The sample carries under 850,000 clones, 88% recorded once. This same sample was also part of a study on human thymus T cells.

The sequenced sample was thymocytes. The receptor set was obtained from a boy younger than two with a congenital heart defect.

The chain links TRBV2 to TRBJ2-7, with a tentative D call TRBD1 (5 bases). The CDR3 length is 18 residues. Germline V lookup: CDR1 SNHLY, CDR2 FYNNEI. V was shortened by 4 bases and J by 6 bases, with 28 bases between the two germline ends. Here the CDR3 DNA reads TGTGCCAGCAGTGGCGCCCACCCCGAGACTGGGGCTCTCTTCGAGCAGTACTTC. Translated: CASSGAHPETGALFEQYF.

The V call is TRBV11-3, the J call TRBJ2-3; a weak D match, TRBD2 (6 bases). Per the germline V gene, CDR1 is SGHNT and CDR2 is YENEEA. The CDR3 has 15 amino acids. Between the trimmed V and J ends, which lost 5 bases and 6 bases, there was a span of 18 bases. CDR3 region: CASSPRDFPSDTQYF. CDR3 bases: TGTGCCAGCAGCCCGAGGGACTTTCCCTCGGATACGCAGTATTTT. The complete variable domain, with remaining parts taken from reference TRBV11-3 and TRBJ2-3, reads EAGVVQSPRYKIIEKKQPVAFWCNPISGHNTLYWYLQNLGQGPELLIRYENEEAVDDSQLPKDRFSAERLKGVDSTLKIQPAELGDSAVYLCASSPRDFPSDTQYFGPGTRLTVL.

The chain has TRBV28 and TRBJ1-2; D call uncertain. The germline V gene encodes CDR1 MDHEN and CDR2 SYDVKM. With 8 bases removed from V and 2 bases from J, the gap between germline ends came to 6 bases. The CDR3 totals 11 residues. CDR3 nucleotides: TGTGCCAGCGCGGGAAACTATGGCTACACCTTC. As protein: CASAGNYGYTF.

This clone was counted once. The chain combines TRBV5-4 with TRBJ2-2, with TRBD2 matching over 15 bases. The CDR3 length is 20 residues. Germline V lookup: CDR1 SGHNT, CDR2 YYREEE (reference sequence). V gave up 4 bases and J gave up 6 bases; unmatched junction bases: 16. CDR3 in DNA: TGTGCCAGCAGCCCCCCGGAAGTTGGACTAGCGGGAGGGCCCGCCGGGGAGCTGTTTTTT. Protein sequence: CASSPPEVGLAGGPAGELFF.

This chain uses TRBV7-2 with TRBJ2-2, with D possibly TRBD1 on 6 matching bases. The length of the CDR3 is 12 residues. The germline V gene encodes CDR1 SGHTA and CDR2 FQGNSA. Trimming took 7 bases from V and 6 from J, leaving 9 bases between them. CDR3 DNA sequence: TGTGCCAGCAACCAGGGGTCCGGGGAGCTGTTTTTT. This gives the protein CASNQGSGELFF.

The chain is built from TRBV9 and TRBJ2-3; perhaps TRBD1 as D (5 bases). CDR1 SGDLS and CDR2 YYNGEE come from the germline V gene. There are 15 residues in the CDR3. The germline V and J ends were trimmed by 0 bases and 6 bases, with 14 bases remaining between them. CDR3 bases: TGTGCCAGCAGCGTAGCCAACAGGTGTTCGGATACGCAGTATTTT. Translation gives CASSVANRCSDTQYF.

This chain connects TRBV5-4 to TRBJ2-2; D is perhaps TRBD1 (6 bases). V was cut by 4 bases and J by 2 bases, with 15 bases left in between. Germline V gene sequence: CDR1 SGHNT, CDR2 YYREEE (reference sequence). The CDR3 consists of 16 residues. The CDR3 coding sequence is TGTGCCAGCAGCCGTAGGGGACAAACTAACACCGGGGAGCTGTTTTTT. This translates into CASSRRGQTNTGELFF.

The chain is built from TRBV15 and TRBJ1-3; 8 positions agree with TRBD1. V lost 1 base and J lost 4; bases outside the gene matches: 6. The CDR3 has 16 amino acids. Per germline, CDR1 LNHNV and CDR2 YYDKDF (reference sequence). The CDR3 is CATSRVSDREGNTIYF. Here the CDR3 DNA reads TGTGCCACCAGCAGAGTCTCGGACAGGGAAGGAAACACCATATATTTT. The complete variable domain, with remaining parts taken from reference TRBV15 and TRBJ1-3, reads DAMVIQNPRYQVTQFGKPVTLSCSQTLNHNVMYWYQQKSSQAPKLLFHYYDKDFNNEADTPDNFQSRRPNTSFCFLDIRSPGLGDTAMYLCATSRVSDREGNTIYFGEGSWLTVV.

As DNA, the CDR3 is TGTGCCACCAGCAGGCGGCACAGGGAATCGAATCAGCCCCAGCATTTT. It specifies CATSRRHRESNQPQHF. The gene calls are TRBV15 and TRBJ1-5; D may be TRBD1 (6 bases). The germline V gene encodes CDR1 LNHNV and CDR2 YYDKDF (reference sequence). V was trimmed by 3 bases and J by 4 bases, leaving 16 bases between them. The CDR3 runs 16 residues.

The chain combines TRBV14 with TRBJ2-7; no reliable D call. CDR1 is SGHDN, CDR2 FVKESK, per germline. There are 14 residues in the CDR3. V shed 0 bases and J shed 7 bases, with 13 bases lying between them. DNA for the CDR3: TGTGCCAGCAGCCAAGAAATACACGCCGGGGAGCAGTACTTC. It translates to CASSQEIHAGEQYF.

The chain combines TRBV18 with TRBJ1-3, with a weak D call TRBD1 (5 bases). This CDR3 has 14 amino acids. Germline CDR1 is KGHSH and CDR2 is LQKENI. The germline V and J ends were trimmed by 6 bases and 1 base, with 10 bases remaining between them. The CDR3: CASSPDTSGNTIYF. In nucleotides, the CDR3 is TGTGCCAGCTCCCCGGACACATCTGGAAACACCATATATTTT.

V gene TRBV2 combines with J gene TRBJ2-1, with 10 bases matching TRBD2. In germline, CDR1 is SNHLY, CDR2 FYNNEI. This CDR3 spans 19 amino acids. J gave up 2 bases and V 6 bases, and 16 bases lay outside the gene matches. CDR3 loop: CASRCIGLAGVGPYNEQFF. Here the CDR3 DNA reads TGTGCCAGCAGGTGTATCGGGCTAGCGGGAGTAGGCCCCTACAATGAGCAGTTCTTC.

This sequence joins TRBV12-5 and TRBJ2-1, with 8 bases fitting TRBD1. Germline loops: CDR1 LGHNT, CDR2 FRNRAP. With V trimmed by 6 bases and J by 7 bases, 14 bases remained unmatched. The CDR3 contains 16 residues. The DNA of the CDR3 is TGTGCTAGTGGACCATCCACCCGGGACAGGATGAATGAGCAGTTCTTC. This translates into CASGPSTRDRMNEQFF.

V gene TRBV4-3 combines with J gene TRBJ2-7; tentative D call: TRBD2 (5 bases). V was clipped by 0 bases and J by 3 bases, with 15 bases between them. The germline gives CDR1 LGHNA, CDR2 YSLEER. This CDR3 has 16 residues. As DNA, the CDR3 is TGCGCCAGCAGCCAAGAAACGGCGGGTTTACTCTACGAGCAGTACTTC. This encodes CASSQETAGLLYEQYF.

V gene TRBV7-3 combines with J gene TRBJ2-7, with TRBD1 identical over 8 bases. The CDR3 is made up of 16 amino acids. V lost 3 bases, J lost 1 base, and 8 bases stayed unmatched. Germline CDR1 and CDR2: SGHTA and FQGTGA. CDR3 bases: TGTGCCAGCAGCTTGACAGGGGCAGCTCTGTCCTACGAGCAGTACTTC. This encodes CASSLTGAALSYEQYF.

The V gene is TRBV19, the J gene TRBJ1-2, with 8 bases aligning to TRBD1. Trimming cost V 10 bases and J 9 bases; bases outside gene matches: 13. Germline CDR1 LNHDA, CDR2 SQIVND (reference sequence). The CDR3 runs to 13 residues. The CDR3 spells CATATRDRLCYTF. CDR3 in DNA: TGTGCCACCGCTACTCGGGACAGGCTATGCTACACCTTC.

The chain employs TRBV27 and TRBJ1-4, with TRBD1 matching 7 bases. V trimming: 5 bases; J trimming: 5 bases; junction bases outside the gene matches: 11. The germline CDR1 and CDR2 sequences are MNHEY and SMNVEV (reference sequence). The CDR3 sequence is 16 residues long. The DNA of the CDR3 is TGTGCCAGCAGTCCCAACAGGGGAAAAATAAATGAAAAACTGTTTTTT. It yields the protein CASSPNRGKINEKLFF.

The CDR3 coding sequence is TGTGCCAGCAGCTTAGAGGCGATACTGGACAGGGCACGATATGGCTACACCTTC. This codes for CASSLEAILDRARYGYTF. The chain recombines TRBV11-2 with TRBJ1-2, with 8 nucleotides matching TRBD1. Trimming removed 0 bases from V and 5 bases from J; junction bases left unmatched: 14. Germline-derived CDR1 and CDR2 are SGHAT and FQNNGV. The CDR3 spans 18 residues.